The 9 T cell receptor beta chains reported below all come from one sample, sequenced in a study of blood T cell repertoires in COVID-19. This table comes from immunoSEQ multiplex PCR, and its TCRdb copy is limited to in-frame clones, with some not included. The sample yields some 390,000 clones, around 87% seen once. The sample was PBMCs or T cells enriched from blood (not recorded which). Receptors originate from a man aged 25 to 40 who had recovered from COVID-19.

The genes are TRBV28 and TRBJ1-4; D remains ambiguous. The CDR3 loop spans 14 amino acids. Deletions cut 3 bases from V and 3 bases from J, with 8 bases between. Looked up from germline, CDR1 is MDHEN and CDR2 is SYDVKM. The CDR3, as DNA: TGTGCCAGCAGTTTGGTAGTCGCTAATGAAAAACTGTTTTTT. This translates into CASSLVVANEKLFF.

The rearrangement joins TRBV28 to TRBJ1-5; no clear D. The CDR3 is 12 amino acids. V shed 1 base and J shed 5 bases, with 3 bases lying between them. Germline V gives CDR1 MDHEN, CDR2 SYDVKM. The CDR3 here is CASSLSYQPQHF. In nucleotides, the CDR3 is TGTGCCAGCAGTTTATCATATCAGCCCCAGCATTTT. The complete variable domain, with remaining parts taken from reference TRBV28 and TRBJ1-5, reads DVKVTQSSRYLVKRTGEKVFLECVQDMDHENMFWYRQDPGLGLRLIYFSYDVKMKEKGDIPEGYSVSREKKERFSLILESASTNQTSMYLCASSLSYQPQHFGDGTRLSIL.

The chain joins TRBV29-1 to TRBJ2-5; 7 bases map to TRBD1. Trimming took 4 bases from V and 1 from J; bases not matched to a gene: 0. From germline, CDR1 is SQVTM and CDR2 ANQGSEA. The CDR3 sequence is 12 residues long. The CDR3 DNA is TGCAGCGTTGGGGACAGCCAAGAGACCCAGTACTTC. Amino acid sequence: CSVGDSQETQYF.

J is TRBJ2-7 and V is TRBV28; 9 bases line up with TRBD1. Germline loops: CDR1 MDHEN, CDR2 SYDVKM. The CDR3 loop spans 13 amino acids. Unmatched junction bases numbered 6, after V lost 10 bases and J lost 2 bases. CDR3 nucleotides: TGTGCCACCGTGGGACAGGGTCCCTACGAGCAGTACTTC. Residues: CATVGQGPYEQYF.

The chain carries TRBV12-3 or TRBV12-4 and TRBJ2-3; D gene unclear. The CDR3 contains 13 residues. The V end lost 3 bases, the J end lost 4 bases, and 8 bases lay between the germline ends. DNA for the CDR3: TGTGCCAGCAGTTTGGCCCCCTCAGATACGCAGTATTTT. Amino acids: CASSLAPSDTQYF.

This rearrangement joins TRBV7-2 to TRBJ2-4, with D possibly TRBD2 on 6 matching bases. The germline V gene has CDR1 SGHTA and CDR2 FQGNSA. CDR3 length: 17 residues. Trimming left V 1 base short and J 1 base short, with 14 bases between. The CDR3 protein is CASSLDPLAGAKNIQYF. The CDR3 DNA is TGTGCCAGCAGCTTAGACCCACTAGCCGGGGCCAAAAACATTCAGTACTTC.

The chain links TRBV27 to TRBJ2-7, with 8 bases matching TRBD2. From germline, CDR1 is MNHEY and CDR2 SMNVEV (reference sequence). The CDR3 has 13 amino acids. J lost 3 bases, V lost 8 bases, and 6 bases had no gene match. The CDR3 nucleotides read TGTGCCAGCTGCCCGGGGGGGAACTACGAGCAGTACTTC. Amino acids: CASCPGGNYEQYF.

The chain has TRBV19 and TRBJ1-1, with TRBD1 matching 9 bases. Losses at the gene ends were 3 bases for V and 7 bases for J; bases not matched to a gene: 3. The CDR3 is made up of 13 amino acids. Germline V gene lookup returns CDR1 LNHDA and CDR2 SQIVND (reference sequence). The CDR3 spells CASSMRGQGEAFF. The DNA for the CDR3 is TGTGCCAGTAGTATGCGGGGACAGGGTGAAGCTTTCTTT.

This clone was counted a single time. The rearrangement uses TRBV5-5 and TRBJ1-1; possible D gene TRBD1, 5 bases. CDR3 size: 19 residues. The V gene's germline CDR1 is SGHKS and CDR2 YYEKEE (reference sequence). Trimming removed 0 bases at V and 1 base at J, with 22 bases between. The CDR3 here is CASSLAGFGFGQSNTEAFF. DNA of the CDR3: TGTGCCAGCAGCTTGGCTGGATTCGGCTTCGGACAATCGAACACTGAAGCTTTCTTT.